A single sample is the source of the 9 T cell receptor beta chains below, sequenced in a study of blood T cell repertoires in COVID-19. Using immunoSEQ multiplex PCR, the repertoire was profiled, and TCRdb retains in-frame clones only, with some absent. The sample has 40,000 to 65,000 clones, roughly three quarters seen once. Sequencing was done on a sample of peripheral blood. Every receptor here comes from a human donor with active or convalescent COVID-19. The donor label of this sample is uncertain.

The chain recombines TRBV28 with TRBJ2-7, with D unresolved. Looked up from germline, CDR1 is MDHEN and CDR2 is SYDVKM. Trimming took 5 bases from V and 5 from J, leaving 4 bases between them. The CDR3 spans 10 residues. CDR3 region: CASSGHEQYF. CDR3 in DNA: TGTGCCAGCAGTGGGCACGAGCAGTACTTC.

V and J are TRBV25-1 and TRBJ2-1; the match to TRBD2 covers 14 bases. This CDR3 is built from 18 residues. The V gene end was trimmed by 3 bases and the J gene end by 3 bases; junction bases not matched to a gene: 7. The V gene's germline CDR1 is MGHDK and CDR2 SYGVNS. CDR3 DNA: TGTGCCAGCAGTGACGCGACTAGCGGGAGGGCTTTCTACAATGAGCAGTTCTTC. It is translated as CASSDATSGRAFYNEQFF.

The genes are TRBV29-1 and TRBJ1-6, with D uncertain. V gave up 4 bases and J gave up 7 bases, with 8 bases separating them. The CDR3 has 12 amino acids. Germline lookup yields CDR1 SQVTM and CDR2 ANQGSEA. Here the CDR3 DNA reads TGCAGCGTTGCAGAGGCAAATTCACCCCTCCACTTT. This translates into CSVAEANSPLHF.

This clone was seen more than once but under ten times. This rearrangement joins TRBV7-2 to TRBJ1-3, with 9 bases lining up with TRBD1. The CDR3 runs 18 residues. The junction had 11 bases not matched to a gene; V was cut back by 5 bases and J by 0 bases. Germline V gives CDR1 SGHTA, CDR2 FQGNSA. The CDR3 DNA is TGTGCCAGCAGCGTAGGACATATACAGGGGGCCTCTGGAAACACCATATATTTT. Translation: CASSVGHIQGASGNTIYF.

J is TRBJ2-7 and V is TRBV2; D might be TRBD2 (5 bases). CDR3 length equals 13 residues. Germline V lookup: CDR1 SNHLY, CDR2 FYNNEI. The V end was cut by 7 bases, the J end by 5 bases, with 15 bases between. The CDR3 DNA reads TGTGCCAGCAACCCTACTAGACACAACGAGCAGTACTTC. Its translation: CASNPTRHNEQYF.

This chain joins TRBV2 and TRBJ2-5, with D perhaps matching TRBD1 (6 bases). Germline loops: CDR1 SNHLY, CDR2 FYNNEI. The CDR3 consists of 15 residues. The ends were cut back, 1 base at V and 5 bases at J, with 14 bases in the middle. CDR3 loop: CASSEGSFQGETQYF. CDR3 bases: TGTGCCAGCAGTGAAGGATCATTCCAGGGGGAGACCCAGTACTTC.

This clone was counted only a few times. The chain links TRBV3-1 (or the pseudogene TRBV3-2) to TRBJ2-2; TRBD2 agrees at 7 bases. The V and J ends lost 4 bases and 6 bases, in that order; junction bases with no gene match: 8. The CDR3 is 15 amino acids. Germline values: CDR1 LGHDT, CDR2 YNNKEL (reference sequence). CDR3 nucleotide sequence: TGTGCCAGCAGCCCGAGCGGGAACGTTGCCGGGGAGCTGTTTTTT. Its translation is CASSPSGNVAGELFF.

The chain recombines TRBV7-2 with TRBJ2-5, with a weak D call TRBD1 (6 bases). Germline CDR1 reads SGHTA; CDR2 reads FQGNSA. The CDR3 is made up of 13 amino acids. Trimming shortened V by 1 base and J by 3 bases, and 6 bases separated the two germline ends. In DNA, the CDR3 is TGTGCCAGCAGCTTAGACAGGGAAGAGACCCAGTACTTC. This translates into CASSLDREETQYF. Supplemented by reference TRBV7-2 and TRBJ2-5, the full variable domain reads GAGVSQSPSNKVTEKGKDVELRCDPISGHTALYWYRQSLGQGLEFLIYFQGNSAPDKSGLPSDRFSAERTGGSVSTLTIQRTQQEDSAVYLCASSLDREETQYFGPGTRLLVL.

V and J are TRBV6-1 and TRBJ2-1, with a weak D call TRBD1 (5 bases). The germline V gene has CDR1 MNHNS and CDR2 SASEGT. This CDR3 is 15 amino acids long. V lost 2 bases to trimming and J lost 0 bases, with 8 bases between them. The CDR3 DNA follows: TGTGCCAGCAGTGAATGGGGCGGCTCCTACAATGAGCAGTTCTTC. This codes for CASSEWGGSYNEQFF.